In this sample, the clone carrying this TCR beta chain turned up a few times. Its antigen is as yet unknown. BIOMED2 TRB-A/B primer pools were used in multiplex TRB PCR. TCRdb re-derived calls from the multiplex PCR reads in MiXCR, one entry per CDR3 protein. Of around 6,400 distinct CDR3 sequences listed, approximately 28% are singletons. Trimming left V 1 base short and J 9 bases short, with 13 bases between. CDR3 size: 14 residues. Germline V gene data show CDR1 as LGHNA and CDR2 as YSLEER. This sample is drawn from a study of T and B cells in COVID-19 patients. Background on the study: Median age was approximately 33 years in the recovered cohort and approximately 72 years in the active-infection cohort. About 90% of the 20 active-infection patients had comorbidities associated with unfavorable COVID-19 outcome. Findings and limits, study-wide: Patients with COVID-19 reportedly showed strongly skewed T cell receptor beta variable and joining gene usage. Sorted SARS-CoV-2-responsive or tetramer+ T cells and CD4+, regulatory and CD8+ subsets were not yet sequenced.

Each TRB amplification used 250-500 ng of genomic DNA from blood. The chain combines TRBV4-3 with TRBJ2-4; tentatively, D is TRBD2 (6 bases). The TCR comes from a human donor with active COVID-19. The sequenced material came from blood. This chain's CDR3 is CASSQGRGRGIQYF. The CDR3 nucleotides are TGCGCCAGCAGCCAAGGGAGGGGAAGGGGCATTCAGTACTTC.